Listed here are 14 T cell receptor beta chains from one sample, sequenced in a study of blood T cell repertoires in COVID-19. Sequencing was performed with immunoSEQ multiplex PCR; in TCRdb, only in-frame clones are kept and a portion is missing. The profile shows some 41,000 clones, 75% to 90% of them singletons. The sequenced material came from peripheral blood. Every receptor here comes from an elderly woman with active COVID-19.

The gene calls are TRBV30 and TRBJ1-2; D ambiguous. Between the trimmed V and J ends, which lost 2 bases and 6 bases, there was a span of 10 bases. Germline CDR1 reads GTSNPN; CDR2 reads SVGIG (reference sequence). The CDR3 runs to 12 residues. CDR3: CAWSIGLNGYTF. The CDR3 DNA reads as TGTGCCTGGAGTATCGGACTCAATGGCTACACCTTC.

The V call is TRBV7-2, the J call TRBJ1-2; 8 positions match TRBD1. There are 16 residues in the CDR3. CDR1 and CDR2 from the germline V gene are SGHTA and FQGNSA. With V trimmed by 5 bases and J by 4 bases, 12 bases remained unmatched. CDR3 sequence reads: CASSAEGGRGPYGYTF. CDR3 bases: TGTGCCAGCAGCGCAGAGGGGGGCAGGGGGCCCTATGGCTACACCTTC.

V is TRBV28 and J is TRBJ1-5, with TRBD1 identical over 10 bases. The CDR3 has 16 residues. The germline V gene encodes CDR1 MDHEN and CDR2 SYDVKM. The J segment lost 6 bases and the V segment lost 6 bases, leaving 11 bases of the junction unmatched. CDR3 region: CASRGGGGQGGQPQHF. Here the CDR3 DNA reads TGTGCCAGCAGGGGAGGAGGAGGACAGGGGGGTCAGCCCCAGCATTTT.

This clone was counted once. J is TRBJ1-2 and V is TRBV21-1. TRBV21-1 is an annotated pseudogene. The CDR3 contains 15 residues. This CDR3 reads CASSFKLRSIYGYTF. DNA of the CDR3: TGTGCCAGCAGCTTCAAGCTTCGGTCGATCTATGGCTACACCTTC.

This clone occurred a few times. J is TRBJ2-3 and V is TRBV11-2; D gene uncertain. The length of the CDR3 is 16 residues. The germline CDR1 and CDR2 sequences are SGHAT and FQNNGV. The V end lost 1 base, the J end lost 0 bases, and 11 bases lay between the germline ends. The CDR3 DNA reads TGTGCCAGCAGCTTAGCCGGTGGCGGAAGCACAGATACGCAGTATTTT. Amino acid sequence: CASSLAGGGSTDTQYF.

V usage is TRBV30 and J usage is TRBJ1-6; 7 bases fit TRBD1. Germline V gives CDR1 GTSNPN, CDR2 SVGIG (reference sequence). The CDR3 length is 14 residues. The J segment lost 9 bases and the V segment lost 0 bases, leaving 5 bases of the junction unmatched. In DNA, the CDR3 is TGTGCCTGGAGTGTAAAAACAGGGGCTTCACCCCTCCACTTT. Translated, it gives CAWSVKTGASPLHF.

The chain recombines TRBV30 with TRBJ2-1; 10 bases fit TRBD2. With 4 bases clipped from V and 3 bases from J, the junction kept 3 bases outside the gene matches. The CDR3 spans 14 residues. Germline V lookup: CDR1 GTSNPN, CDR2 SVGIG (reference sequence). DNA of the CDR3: TGTGCCTGGAACCAGCGGGGGGGCTACAATGAGCAGTTCTTC. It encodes CAWNQRGGYNEQFF. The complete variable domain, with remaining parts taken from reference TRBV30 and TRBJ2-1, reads SQTIHQWPATLVQPVGSPLSLECTVEGTSNPNLYWYRQAAGRGLQLLFYSVGIGQISSEVPQNLSASRPQDRQFILSSKKLLLSDSGFYLCAWNQRGGYNEQFFGPGTRLTVL.

CDR3 amino acids: CALNRGRTEAFF. CDR3 in DNA: TGTGCCTTAAACAGGGGTAGGACTGAAGCTTTCTTT. V is TRBV30 and J is TRBJ1-1; 7 bases are shared with TRBD1. The trim removed 7 bases at V and 5 bases at J, leaving 7 bases unmatched. Per the germline V gene, CDR1 is GTSNPN and CDR2 is SVGIG (reference sequence). This CDR3 contains 12 residues.

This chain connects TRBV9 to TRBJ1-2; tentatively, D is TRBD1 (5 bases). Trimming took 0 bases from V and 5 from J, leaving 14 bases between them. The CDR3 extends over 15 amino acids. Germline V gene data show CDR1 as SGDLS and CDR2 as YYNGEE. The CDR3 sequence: CASSVEAAGGYGYTF. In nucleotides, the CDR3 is TGTGCCAGCAGCGTAGAGGCGGCGGGGGGGTATGGCTACACCTTC.

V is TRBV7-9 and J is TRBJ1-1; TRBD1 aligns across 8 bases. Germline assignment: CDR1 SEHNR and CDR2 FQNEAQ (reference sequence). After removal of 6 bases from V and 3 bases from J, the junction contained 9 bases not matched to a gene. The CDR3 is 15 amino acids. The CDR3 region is CASSRQGSKYTEAFF. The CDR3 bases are TGTGCCAGCAGTCGACAGGGGTCGAAGTACACTGAAGCTTTCTTT.

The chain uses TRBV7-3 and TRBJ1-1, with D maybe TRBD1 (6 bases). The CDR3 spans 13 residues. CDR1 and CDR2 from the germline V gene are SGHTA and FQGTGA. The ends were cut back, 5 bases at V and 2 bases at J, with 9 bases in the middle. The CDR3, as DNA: TGTGCCAGCAGCGAAGGGGGTAACACTGAAGCTTTCTTT. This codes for CASSEGGNTEAFF.

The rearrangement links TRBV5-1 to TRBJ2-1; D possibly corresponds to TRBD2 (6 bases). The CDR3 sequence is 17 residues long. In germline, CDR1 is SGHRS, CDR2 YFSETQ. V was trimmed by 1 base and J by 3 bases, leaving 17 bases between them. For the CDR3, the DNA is TGCGCCAGCAGCTTGACGCCGGGACTTGGAGGCTACAATGAGCAGTTCTTC. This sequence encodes CASSLTPGLGGYNEQFF.

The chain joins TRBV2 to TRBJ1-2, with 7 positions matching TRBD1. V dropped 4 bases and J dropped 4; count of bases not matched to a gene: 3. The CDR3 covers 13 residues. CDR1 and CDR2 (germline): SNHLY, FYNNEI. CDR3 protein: CASSGGQTYGYTF. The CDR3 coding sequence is TGTGCCAGCAGTGGGGGACAGACCTATGGCTACACCTTC.

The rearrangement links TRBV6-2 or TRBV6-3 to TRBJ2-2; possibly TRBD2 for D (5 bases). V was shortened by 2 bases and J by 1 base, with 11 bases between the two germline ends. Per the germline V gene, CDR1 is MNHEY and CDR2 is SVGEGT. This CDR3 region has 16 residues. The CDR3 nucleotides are TGTGCCAGCAGTTACCGTGAGGCGGGGAACACCGGGGAGCTGTTTTTT. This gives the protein CASSYREAGNTGELFF.